This T cell receptor (beta chain) derives from a study of cytomegalovirus exposure and HLA in healthy donors. Study details: Out of 150 million to 200 million T cells, an earlier analysis found more than 95 million unique TCR beta sequences in total. General observations from the study: Several top significant clusters appeared, in a later analysis, to be linked to common viral pathogens. CMV serostatus was the only immune exposure information that was available. Reportedly, diagnosis of cytomegalovirus status by the classifier showed high specificity and sensitivity.

The PCR used 60 Vbeta and 13 Jbeta primers. Generated by immunoSEQ multiplex PCR, the TCRdb table keeps only in-frame clones and is missing some. This table holds roughly 120,000 clones, about 80% found once. This clone was recorded only once. What it binds is unknown. Trimming stripped 2 bases from V and 1 base from J, with 16 bases between. From germline, CDR1 is MRHNA and CDR2 SNTAGT. This CDR3 has 17 residues. Material for sequencing was PBMCs. This TCR was sampled from a man in his sixties in good health and CMV-seropositive. V usage is TRBV6-4 and J usage is TRBJ2-3; maybe TRBD2 (6 bases). The CDR3 is CASSDLRLERGTDTQYF. CDR3 bases: TGTGCCAGCAGTGACCTCCGTTTGGAGCGGGGCACAGATACGCAGTATTTT.